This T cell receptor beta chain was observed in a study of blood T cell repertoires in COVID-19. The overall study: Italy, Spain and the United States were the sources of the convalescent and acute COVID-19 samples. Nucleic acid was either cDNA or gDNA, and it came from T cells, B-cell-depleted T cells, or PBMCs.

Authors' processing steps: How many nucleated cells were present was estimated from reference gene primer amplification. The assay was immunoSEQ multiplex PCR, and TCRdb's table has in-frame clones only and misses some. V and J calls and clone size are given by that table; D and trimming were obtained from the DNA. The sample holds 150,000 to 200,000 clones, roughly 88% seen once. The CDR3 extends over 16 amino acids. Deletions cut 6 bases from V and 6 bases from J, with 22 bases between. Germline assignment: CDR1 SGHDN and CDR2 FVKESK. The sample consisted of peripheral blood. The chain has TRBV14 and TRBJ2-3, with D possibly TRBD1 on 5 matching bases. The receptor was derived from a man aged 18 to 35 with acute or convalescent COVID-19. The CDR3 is CASRQGSSTLSDTQYF. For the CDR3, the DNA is TGTGCCAGCAGGCAGGGAAGCTCCACCCTTTCGGATACGCAGTATTTT.